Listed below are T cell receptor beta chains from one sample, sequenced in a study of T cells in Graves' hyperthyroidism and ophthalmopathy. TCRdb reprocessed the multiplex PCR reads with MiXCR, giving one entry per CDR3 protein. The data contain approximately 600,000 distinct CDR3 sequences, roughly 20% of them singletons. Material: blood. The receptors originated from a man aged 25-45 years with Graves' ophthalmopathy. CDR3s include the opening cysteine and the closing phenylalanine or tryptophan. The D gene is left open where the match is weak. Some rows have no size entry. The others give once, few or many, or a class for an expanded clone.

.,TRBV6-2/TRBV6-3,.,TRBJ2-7,TGTGCCAGCAGTTACTCGAAGCAGTACGAGCAGTACTTC,CASSYSKQYEQYF
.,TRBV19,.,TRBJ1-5,TGTGCCAGTAGTCCCGGTGGGTTGAGCAATCAGCCCCAGCATTTT,CASSPGGLSNQPQHF
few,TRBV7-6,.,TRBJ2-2,TGTGCCAGTCATTCCCTTGGAAATCTCCTTGGCGGGGAGCTGTTTTTT,CASHSLGNLLGGELFF
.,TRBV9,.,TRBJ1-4,TGTGCCAGCAGCTCAGCAGGGTTACCTAATGAAAAACTGTTTTTT,CASSSAGLPNEKLFF
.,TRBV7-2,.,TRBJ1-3,TGTGCCAGCAGCTTAGATATGGGAATTGGATCAAACACCATATATTTT,CASSLDMGIGSNTIYF
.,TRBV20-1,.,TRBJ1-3,TGCAGTGCTAGCCTCGGGGGCTCTGGAAACACCATATATTTT,CSASLGGSGNTIYF
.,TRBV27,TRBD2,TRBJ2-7,TGTGCCAGCAAGAATGCGGGAGTCACAGAGCAGTACTTC,CASKNAGVTEQYF
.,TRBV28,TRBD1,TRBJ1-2,TGTGCCAGCAGTGACCCCGGGACAGGAGGTGGCTACACCTTC,CASSDPGTGGGYTF
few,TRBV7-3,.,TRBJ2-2,TGTGCCAGCAGCTCGGCCTCCATTTCCCTCGCGAACACCGGGGAGCTGTTTTTT,CASSSASISLANTGELFF
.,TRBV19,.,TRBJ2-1,TGTGCCAGTAGTATAGTGACTACCAATGAGCAGTTCTTC,CASSIVTTNEQFF
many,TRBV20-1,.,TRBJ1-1,TGCAGTGCTAGAGTTGGGACGGTGAACACTGAAGCTTTCTTT,CSARVGTVNTEAFF
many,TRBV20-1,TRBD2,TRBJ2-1,TGCAGTGCTAGCTCGTCTAGCGGCCGGTACAATGAGCAGTTCTTC,CSASSSSGRYNEQFF
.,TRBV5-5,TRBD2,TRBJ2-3,TGTGCCAGCAGCCTGAGGACTAGTTCCCCCACAGATACGCAGTATTTT,CASSLRTSSPTDTQYF
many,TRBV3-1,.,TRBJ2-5,TGTGCCCGCCGAGCAGGAGAGACCCAGTACTTC,CARRAGETQYF
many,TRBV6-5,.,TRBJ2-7,TGTGCCAGCAGTTACTCGTCCACCTCCTACGAGCAGTACTTC,CASSYSSTSYEQYF
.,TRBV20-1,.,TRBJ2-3,TGCAGTGCTAGCGGCGCTCCTAGCACAGATACGCAGTATTTT,CSASGAPSTDTQYF
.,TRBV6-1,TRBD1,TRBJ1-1,TGTGCCAGCACCCGGGACAGGGGGATGAACACTGAAGCTTTCTTT,CASTRDRGMNTEAFF
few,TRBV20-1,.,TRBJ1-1,TGCAGTGCTAGAGATCAAAAGGGGGGGAACACTGAAGCTTTCTTT,CSARDQKGGNTEAFF
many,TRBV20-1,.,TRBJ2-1,TGCAGTGCGCCAGTCTACAATGAGCAGTTCTTC,CSAPVYNEQFF
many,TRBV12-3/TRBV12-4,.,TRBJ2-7,TGTGCCAGCAGTATAAACCGAGACAGAACCTACGAGCAGTACTTC,CASSINRDRTYEQYF
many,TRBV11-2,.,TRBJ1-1,TGTGCCAGCAGCTTTTCCGGGGCAACTGAAGCTTTCTTT,CASSFSGATEAFF
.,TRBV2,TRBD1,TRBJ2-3,TGTGCCAGCAGTGATCCGCAGGGGGCAGGAGGCACAGATACGCAGTATTTT,CASSDPQGAGGTDTQYF
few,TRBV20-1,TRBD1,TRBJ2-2,TGCAGTGCTAGATCGCCGGGACAGGGTCCCGCCGGGGAGCTGTTTTTT,CSARSPGQGPAGELFF
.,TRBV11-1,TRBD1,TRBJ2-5,TGTGCCAGCAGCTCACAATCCGGACAGGGGATGGGGACCCAGTACTTC,CASSSQSGQGMGTQYF
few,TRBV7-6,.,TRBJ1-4,TGTGCCAGCAGCCCACGGCGAAATAGCGAAAAACTGTTTTTT,CASSPRRNSEKLFF
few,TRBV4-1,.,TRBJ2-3,TGCGCCAGCAGCCCGACGGGTAGCTATGTCACAGATACGCAGTATTTT,CASSPTGSYVTDTQYF